The 15 T cell receptor beta chains given below trace back to one sample, sequenced in a study of neoadjuvant anti-PD-1 for oral cavity cancer. TCRdb's table, derived via immunoSEQ multiplex PCR, lists solely in-frame clones and lacks some. The sample holds about 72,000 clones, around 80% seen once. This sample comprised PBMCs, obtained before nivolumab (anti-PD-1) treatment. Source of these receptors: a person aged 35-79 years with oral cavity squamous cell carcinoma.

This chain joins TRBV7-8 and TRBJ1-1; 10 bases fit TRBD1. Looked up from germline, CDR1 is SGHVS and CDR2 is FQNEAQ. Trimming at V came to 4 bases and at J to 4 bases, leaving 3 bases not matched to a gene. The CDR3 runs 14 residues. The CDR3 loop reads CASSSRTGGTEAFF. CDR3 nucleotide sequence: TGTGCCAGCAGCTCCCGGACAGGGGGCACTGAAGCTTTCTTT.

For this clone: The junction departs from the called germline gene at one end, perhaps through a read error. V and J are TRBV11-2 and TRBJ2-7; 9 bases fit TRBD1. From germline, CDR1 is SGHAT and CDR2 FQNNGV. The CDR3 has 14 residues. As DNA, the CDR3 is TGTGCCAGCAGCCTAGACAGGGGGGGTGACGAGCAGTACTTC. It yields the protein CASSLDRGGDEQYF. The full variable domain, with the rest looked up from reference TRBV11-2 and TRBJ2-7, is EAGVAQSPRYKIIEKRQSVAFWCNPISGHATLYWYQQILGQGPKLLIQFQNNGVVDDSQLPKDRFSAERLKGVDSTLKIQPAKLEDSAVYLCASSLDRGGDEQYFGPGTRLTVT.

V usage is TRBV19 and J usage is TRBJ1-1; the D is unclear. CDR1 and CDR2 from the germline V gene are LNHDA and SQIVND (reference sequence). The V gene lost 9 bases and the J gene lost 10 bases, with 18 bases spanning the gap. The CDR3 has 12 residues. CDR3 sequence: CASLDGTPRAFF. CDR3 bases: TGTGCCAGCCTTGATGGCACCCCGAGAGCTTTCTTT. The full variable domain, in which reference TRBV19 and TRBJ1-1 provide the parts outside the CDR3, is DGGITQSPKYLFRKEGQNVTLSCEQNLNHDAMYWYRQDPGQGLRLIYYSQIVNDFQKGDIAEGYSVSREKKESFPLTVTSAQKNPTAFYLCASLDGTPRAFFGQGTRLTVV.

The genes are TRBV6-1 and TRBJ1-6; D perhaps matches TRBD1 (5 bases). Trimming took 0 bases from V and 9 from J, leaving 15 bases between them. The germline V gene has CDR1 MNHNS and CDR2 SASEGT. The CDR3 contains 16 residues. CDR3 nucleotides: TGTGCCAGCAGTGAAGCCCCTGGGGGTTATGGTTCACCCCTCCACTTT. Translating it yields CASSEAPGGYGSPLHF.

This clone was observed a single time. The chain links TRBV25-1 to TRBJ1-1; unclear D gene. Trimming took off 9 bases at V and 1 base at J, with 6 bases between the two ends. There are 11 residues in the CDR3. Germline loops: CDR1 MGHDK, CDR2 SYGVNS. The CDR3 loop reads CASNRNTEAFF. The CDR3 DNA is TGTGCCAGTAACAGGAACACTGAAGCTTTCTTT.

The V and J genes are TRBV5-1 and TRBJ2-1, with 10 bases matching TRBD2. V trimming: 6 bases; J trimming: 3 bases; junction bases outside the gene matches: 6. Germline lookup yields CDR1 SGHRS and CDR2 YFSETQ. The CDR3 is 15 amino acids. DNA of the CDR3: TGCGCCAGCACCCCCTTAGCGGGAGGCTACAATGAGCAGTTCTTC. This gives the protein CASTPLAGGYNEQFF.

The chain couples TRBV7-3 to TRBJ2-5; 7 bases are a match to TRBD2. The ends lost 5 bases at V and 7 bases at J; junction bases unmatched: 10. The CDR3 totals 14 residues. Germline V gene sequence: CDR1 SGHTA, CDR2 FQGTGA. Here the CDR3 DNA reads TGTGCCAGCAGCCATGGGACCCAGCGGGGGACCCAGTACTTC. This gives the protein CASSHGTQRGTQYF. Full variable domain (outside the CDR3, taken from reference TRBV7-3 and TRBJ2-5): GAGVSQTPSNKVTEKGKYVELRCDPISGHTALYWYRQSLGQGPEFLIYFQGTGAADDSGLPNDRFFAVRPEGSVSTLKIQRTERGDSAVYLCASSHGTQRGTQYFGPGTRLLVL.

The chain has TRBV9 and TRBJ2-3; D perhaps matches TRBD2 (5 bases). The CDR3 spans 14 residues. Trimming cost V 4 bases and J 4 bases, with 13 bases left between them. The germline gives CDR1 SGDLS, CDR2 YYNGEE. The CDR3 bases are TGTGCCAGCAGCCCCGGCGGAGGCCCAGATACGCAGTATTTT. This sequence encodes CASSPGGGPDTQYF.

The rearrangement uses TRBV19 and TRBJ2-3; 8 bases fit TRBD2. Germline-derived CDR1 and CDR2 are LNHDA and SQIVND (reference sequence). The CDR3 runs to 13 residues. Trimming removed 10 bases from V and 10 bases from J; junction bases left unmatched: 13. DNA of the CDR3: TGTGCCACCCTGGGTGCGGGGGGCAATGCGCAGTATTTT. It specifies CATLGAGGNAQYF. The entire variable domain, with the rest obtained from reference TRBV19 and TRBJ2-3, is as follows: DGGITQSPKYLFRKEGQNVTLSCEQNLNHDAMYWYRQDPGQGLRLIYYSQIVNDFQKGDIAEGYSVSREKKESFPLTVTSAQKNPTAFYLCATLGAGGNAQYFGPGTRLTVL.

The chain has TRBV11-1 and TRBJ2-2, with 7 bases lining up with TRBD1. The junction had 7 bases not matched to a gene; V was cut back by 5 bases and J by 7 bases. Germline lookup yields CDR1 SGHAT and CDR2 FQDESV (reference sequence). The CDR3 has 14 residues. CDR3 nucleotides: TGTGCCAGCAGCGTTGGGACAGCCAACGGGGAGCTGTTTTTT. Translation: CASSVGTANGELFF.

V and J are TRBV28 and TRBJ1-2; D may be TRBD1 (6 bases). V was pared by 5 bases and J by 8 bases, with 15 bases between. This CDR3 spans 13 amino acids. The germline V gene has CDR1 MDHEN and CDR2 SYDVKM. CDR3: CASSVDRSGGYTF. CDR3 DNA: TGTGCCAGCAGTGTCGACAGGTCTGGCGGCTACACCTTC.

This rearrangement joins TRBV11-3 to TRBJ1-5; TRBD1 is a possible D gene (6 bases). The CDR3 runs 13 residues. V was clipped by 5 bases and J by 7 bases, with 12 bases between them. The germline V gene encodes CDR1 SGHNT and CDR2 YENEEA. This CDR3 is CASSRGGDQPQHF. As DNA, the CDR3 is TGTGCCAGCAGCCGAGGGGGGGACCAGCCCCAGCATTTT.

The chain has TRBV6-5 and TRBJ2-3, with D unresolved. The CDR3 runs 12 residues. CDR1 and CDR2 from the germline V gene are MNHEY and SVGAGI. Trimming cost V 4 bases and J 5 bases, with 7 bases left between them. CDR3: CASSSPGDTQYF. CDR3 bases: TGTGCCAGCAGTTCTCCAGGAGATACGCAGTATTTT.

The rearrangement joins TRBV5-1 to TRBJ2-5; D gene uncertain. CDR3 size: 15 residues. The ends were cut back, 0 bases at V and 0 bases at J, with 9 bases in the middle. Germline lookup yields CDR1 SGHRS and CDR2 YFSETQ. The CDR3, as DNA: TGCGCCAGCAGCTTGGGACCGTCTGACCAAGAGACCCAGTACTTC. Translating it yields CASSLGPSDQETQYF.

The chain joins TRBV28 to TRBJ2-1; D call uncertain. Germline V CDR1 and CDR2: MDHEN, SYDVKM. The V end was cut by 6 bases, the J end by 2 bases, with 5 bases between. This CDR3 comprises 12 residues. CDR3 in amino acids: CASRGTYNEQFF. The DNA of the CDR3 is TGTGCCAGCAGAGGGACCTACAATGAGCAGTTCTTC.